This TCR beta chain originates from a study of blood T cell repertoires in COVID-19. In the study overall: Acute and convalescent COVID-19 specimens originated in the United States, Italy and Spain. T cells, B-cell-depleted T cells, or PBMCs supplied cDNA or gDNA.

With 5 bases removed from V and 2 bases from J, the gap between germline ends came to 13 bases. Germline V gene lookup returns CDR1 SGDLS and CDR2 YYNGEE. The CDR3 covers 14 residues. In the original processing: Amplification of reference gene primers provided the estimated nucleated cell counts. Profiled with immunoSEQ multiplex PCR; TCRdb holds only in-frame clones, not every one. The V and J calls and the clone size are those of that table, but D and trimming were determined from the DNA. The sample carries over 150,000 clones, just over 85% recorded once. This clonotype originated in a man aged 45-65 years with active or convalescent COVID-19. Sequencing was carried out using peripheral blood. The chain has TRBV9 and TRBJ1-2, with D hard to call. CDR3 nucleotide sequence: TGTGCCAGCAGTCCACCTCTCCTAAACTATGGCTACACCTTC. This codes for CASSPPLLNYGYTF.